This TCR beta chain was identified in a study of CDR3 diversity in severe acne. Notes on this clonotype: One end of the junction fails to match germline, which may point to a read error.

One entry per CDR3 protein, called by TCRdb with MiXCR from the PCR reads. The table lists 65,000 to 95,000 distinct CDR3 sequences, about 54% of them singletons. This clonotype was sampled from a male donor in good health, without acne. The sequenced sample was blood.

Here the CDR3 reads CANSQRQGGFGANILTF. In DNA, the CDR3 is TGTGCCAACAGCCAACGACAAGGGGGTTTTGGGGCCAACATCCTGACTTTC. The chain has TRBV14 and TRBJ2-6; perhaps TRBD1 as D (6 bases). The CDR3 is made up of 17 amino acids. In germline, CDR1 is SGHDN, CDR2 FVKESK.